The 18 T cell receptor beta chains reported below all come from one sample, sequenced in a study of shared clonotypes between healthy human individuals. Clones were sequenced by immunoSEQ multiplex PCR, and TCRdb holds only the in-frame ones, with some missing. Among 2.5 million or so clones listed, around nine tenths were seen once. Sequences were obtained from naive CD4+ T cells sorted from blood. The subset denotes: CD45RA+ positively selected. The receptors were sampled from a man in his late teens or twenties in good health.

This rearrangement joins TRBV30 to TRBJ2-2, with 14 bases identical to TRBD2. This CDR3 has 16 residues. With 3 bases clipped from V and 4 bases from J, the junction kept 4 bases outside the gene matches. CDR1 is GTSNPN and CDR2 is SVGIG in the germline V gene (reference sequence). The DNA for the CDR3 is TGTGCCTGGAGCCGAGGACTAGCGGGAGGCACCGGGGAGCTGTTTTTT. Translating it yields CAWSRGLAGGTGELFF.

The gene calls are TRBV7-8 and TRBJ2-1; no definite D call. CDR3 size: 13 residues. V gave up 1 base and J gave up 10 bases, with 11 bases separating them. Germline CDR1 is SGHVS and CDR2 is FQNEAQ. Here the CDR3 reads CASSLGYNNEQFF. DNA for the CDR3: TGTGCCAGCAGCTTAGGATATAATAACGAGCAGTTCTTC.

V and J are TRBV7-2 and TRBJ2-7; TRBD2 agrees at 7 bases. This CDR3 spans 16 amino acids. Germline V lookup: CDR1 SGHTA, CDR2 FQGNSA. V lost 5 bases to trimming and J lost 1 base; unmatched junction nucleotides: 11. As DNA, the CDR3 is TGTGCCAGCAGCCCCTCCGTGGGGCGGGGGTCCTACGAGCAGTACTTC. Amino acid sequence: CASSPSVGRGSYEQYF.

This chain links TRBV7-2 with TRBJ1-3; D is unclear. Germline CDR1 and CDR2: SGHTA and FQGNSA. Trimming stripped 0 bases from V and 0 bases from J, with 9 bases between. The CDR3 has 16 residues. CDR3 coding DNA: TGTGCCAGCAGCTTAGCCTCGGGGAGCTCTGGAAACACCATATATTTT. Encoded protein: CASSLASGSSGNTIYF.

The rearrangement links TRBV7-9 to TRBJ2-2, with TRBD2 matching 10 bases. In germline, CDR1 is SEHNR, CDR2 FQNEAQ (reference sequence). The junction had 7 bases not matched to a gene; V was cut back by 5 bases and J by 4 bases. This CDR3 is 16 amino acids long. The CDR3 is CASSAAGGPGTGELFF. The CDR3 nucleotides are TGTGCCAGCAGCGCAGCGGGGGGGCCGGGCACCGGGGAGCTGTTTTTT.

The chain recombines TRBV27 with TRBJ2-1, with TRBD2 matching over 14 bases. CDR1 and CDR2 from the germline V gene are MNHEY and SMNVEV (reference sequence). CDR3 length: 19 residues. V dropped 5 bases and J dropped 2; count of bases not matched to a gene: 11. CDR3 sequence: CASSPGRRTSGRTYNEQFF. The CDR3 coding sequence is TGTGCCAGCAGTCCCGGCCGGAGGACTAGCGGGAGGACCTACAATGAGCAGTTCTTC.

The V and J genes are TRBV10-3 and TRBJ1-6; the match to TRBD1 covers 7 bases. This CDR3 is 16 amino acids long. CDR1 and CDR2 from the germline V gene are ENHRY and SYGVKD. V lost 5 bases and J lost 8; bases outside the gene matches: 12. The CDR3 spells CAISLAGTEVHSPLHF. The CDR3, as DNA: TGTGCCATCAGTTTGGCCGGGACAGAGGTTCATTCACCCCTCCACTTT.

The CDR3 region is CASRETSGHTDTQYF. In DNA, the CDR3 is TGTGCCAGTAGGGAGACTAGCGGACACACAGATACGCAGTATTTT. V gene TRBV19 combines with J gene TRBJ2-3, with 9 bases aligning to TRBD2. CDR3 length: 15 amino acids. The germline V gene has CDR1 LNHDA and CDR2 SQIVND (reference sequence). The V gene end was trimmed by 6 bases and the J gene end by 2 bases; junction bases not matched to a gene: 6.

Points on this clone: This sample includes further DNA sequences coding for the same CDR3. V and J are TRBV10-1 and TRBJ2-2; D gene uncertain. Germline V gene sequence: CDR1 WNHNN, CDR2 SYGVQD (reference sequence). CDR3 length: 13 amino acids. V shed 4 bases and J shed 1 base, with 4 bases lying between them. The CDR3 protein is CASSGGNTGELFF. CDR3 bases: TGCGCCAGCAGTGGCGGGAACACCGGGGAGCTGTTTTTT.

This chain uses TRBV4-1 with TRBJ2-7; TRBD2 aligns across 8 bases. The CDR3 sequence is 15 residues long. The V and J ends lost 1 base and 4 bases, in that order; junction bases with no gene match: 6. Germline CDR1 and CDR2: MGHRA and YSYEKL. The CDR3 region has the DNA TGCGCCAGCAGCCAAGGTGGTGCGGGAGGATACGAGCAGTACTTC. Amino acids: CASSQGGAGGYEQYF.

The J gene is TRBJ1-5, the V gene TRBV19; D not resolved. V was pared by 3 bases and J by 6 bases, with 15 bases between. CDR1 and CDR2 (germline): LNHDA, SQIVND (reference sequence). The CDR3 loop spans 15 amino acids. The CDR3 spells CASSIGITISQPQHF. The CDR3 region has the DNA TGTGCCAGTAGTATCGGTATCACGATCAGTCAGCCCCAGCATTTT.

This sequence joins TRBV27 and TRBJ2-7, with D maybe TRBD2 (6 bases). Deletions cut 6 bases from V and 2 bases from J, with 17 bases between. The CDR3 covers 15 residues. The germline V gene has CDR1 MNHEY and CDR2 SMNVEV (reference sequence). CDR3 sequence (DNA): TGTGCCAGCAGCTCCCCGTTTAGCGGAACCTACGAGCAGTACTTC. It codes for CASSSPFSGTYEQYF.

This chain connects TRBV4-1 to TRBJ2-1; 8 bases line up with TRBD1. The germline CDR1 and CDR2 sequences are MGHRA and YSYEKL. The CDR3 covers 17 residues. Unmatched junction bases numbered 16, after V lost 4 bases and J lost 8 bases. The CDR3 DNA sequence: TGCGCCAGCAGCCCTGGAAGACAGGGGCCCACGGGCGATGAGCAGTTCTTC. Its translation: CASSPGRQGPTGDEQFF.

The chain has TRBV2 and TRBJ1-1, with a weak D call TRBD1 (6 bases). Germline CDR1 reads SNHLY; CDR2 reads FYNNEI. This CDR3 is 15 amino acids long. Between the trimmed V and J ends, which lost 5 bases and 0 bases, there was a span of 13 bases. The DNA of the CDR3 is TGTGCCAGCAGTCTAGGACAGCCACTGAACACTGAAGCTTTCTTT. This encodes CASSLGQPLNTEAFF.

The chain's CDR3 is CASSYDSSRISEKLFF. The CDR3 coding sequence is TGTGCCAGCAGTTATGACAGTAGCAGGATATCCGAAAAACTGTTTTTT. The rearrangement uses TRBV6-5 and TRBJ1-4; the D gene is possibly TRBD1 (5 bases). V lost 3 bases and J lost 8, with 19 bases in between. The CDR3 totals 16 residues. Germline-derived CDR1 and CDR2 are MNHEY and SVGAGI.

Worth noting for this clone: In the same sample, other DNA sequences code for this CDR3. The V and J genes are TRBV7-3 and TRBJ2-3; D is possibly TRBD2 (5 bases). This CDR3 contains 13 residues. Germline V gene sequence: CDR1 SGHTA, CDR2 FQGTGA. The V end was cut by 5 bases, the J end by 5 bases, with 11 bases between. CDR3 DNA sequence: TGTGCCAGCAGCCGAGGGCCCGGAGATACGCAGTATTTT. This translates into CASSRGPGDTQYF.

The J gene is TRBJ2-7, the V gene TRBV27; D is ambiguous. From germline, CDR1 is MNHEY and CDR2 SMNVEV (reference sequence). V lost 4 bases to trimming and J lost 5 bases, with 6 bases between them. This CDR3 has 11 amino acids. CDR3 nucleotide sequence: TGTGCCAGCAGTTCTTGGAACGAGCAGTACTTC. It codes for CASSSWNEQYF.

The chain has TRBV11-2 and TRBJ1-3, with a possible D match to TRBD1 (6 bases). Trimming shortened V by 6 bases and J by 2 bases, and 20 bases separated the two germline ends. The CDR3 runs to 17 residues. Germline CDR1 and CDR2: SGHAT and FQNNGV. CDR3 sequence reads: CASRESRYRVAGNTIYF. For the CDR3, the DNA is TGTGCCAGCAGGGAATCTAGATACAGGGTGGCTGGAAACACCATATATTTT.